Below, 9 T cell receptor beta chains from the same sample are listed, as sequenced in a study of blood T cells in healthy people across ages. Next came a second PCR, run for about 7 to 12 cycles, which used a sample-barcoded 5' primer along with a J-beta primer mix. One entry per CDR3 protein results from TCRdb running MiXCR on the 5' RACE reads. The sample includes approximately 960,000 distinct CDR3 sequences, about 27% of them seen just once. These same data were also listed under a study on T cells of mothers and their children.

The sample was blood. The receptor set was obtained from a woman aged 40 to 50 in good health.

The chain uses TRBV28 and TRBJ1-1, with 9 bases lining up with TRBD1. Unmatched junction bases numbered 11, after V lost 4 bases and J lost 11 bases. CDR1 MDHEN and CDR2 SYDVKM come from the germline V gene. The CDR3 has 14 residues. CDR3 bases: TGTGCCAGCAGTTACAAAAACAGGGGGCTATGGGCTTTCTTT. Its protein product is CASSYKNRGLWAFF.

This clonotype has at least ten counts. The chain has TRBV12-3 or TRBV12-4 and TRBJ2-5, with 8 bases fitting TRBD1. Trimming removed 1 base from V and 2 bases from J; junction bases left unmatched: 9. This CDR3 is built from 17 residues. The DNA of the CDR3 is TGTGCCAGCAGTTTAGTACTTGGCAGGGGGCCTCAAGAGACCCAGTACTTC. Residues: CASSLVLGRGPQETQYF.

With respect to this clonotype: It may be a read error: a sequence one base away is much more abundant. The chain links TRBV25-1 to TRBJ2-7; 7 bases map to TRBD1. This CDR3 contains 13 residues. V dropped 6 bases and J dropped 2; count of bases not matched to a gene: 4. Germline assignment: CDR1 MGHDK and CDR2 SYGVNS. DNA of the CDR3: TGTGCCAGCAGGGACAGGTGGGCCTACGAGCAGTACTTC. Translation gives CASRDRWAYEQYF.

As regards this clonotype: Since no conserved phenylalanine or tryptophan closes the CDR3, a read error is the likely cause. The CDR3 here is CAWRSIQGVDGYTV. The CDR3 DNA sequence: TGTGCCTGGAGATCCATACAGGGGGTGGATGGCTACACCGTC. The V call is TRBV30, the J call TRBJ1-2; 8 bases map to TRBD1. Trimming removed 3 bases from V and 6 bases from J; junction bases left unmatched: 9. Germline-derived CDR1 and CDR2 are GTSNPN and SVGIG (reference sequence). The CDR3 extends over 14 amino acids.

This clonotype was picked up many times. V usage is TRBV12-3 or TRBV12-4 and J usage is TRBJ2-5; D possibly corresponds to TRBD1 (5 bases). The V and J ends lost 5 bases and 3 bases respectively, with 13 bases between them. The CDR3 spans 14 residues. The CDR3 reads CASSNDREKETQYF. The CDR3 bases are TGTGCCAGCAGTAACGACAGAGAGAAAGAGACCCAGTACTTC.

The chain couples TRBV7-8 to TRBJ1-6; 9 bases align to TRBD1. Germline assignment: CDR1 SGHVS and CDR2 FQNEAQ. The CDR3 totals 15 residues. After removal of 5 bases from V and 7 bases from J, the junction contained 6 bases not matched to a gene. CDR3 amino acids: CASSQRQGDNSPLHF. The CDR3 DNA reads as TGTGCCAGCAGCCAACGACAGGGGGACAATTCACCCCTCCACTTT.

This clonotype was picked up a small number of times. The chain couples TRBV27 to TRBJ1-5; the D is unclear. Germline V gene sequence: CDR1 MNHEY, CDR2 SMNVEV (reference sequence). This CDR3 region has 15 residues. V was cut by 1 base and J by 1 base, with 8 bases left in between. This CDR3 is CASSLYSGSNQPQHF. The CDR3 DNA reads TGTGCCAGCAGTTTATATAGCGGCAGCAATCAGCCCCAGCATTTT.

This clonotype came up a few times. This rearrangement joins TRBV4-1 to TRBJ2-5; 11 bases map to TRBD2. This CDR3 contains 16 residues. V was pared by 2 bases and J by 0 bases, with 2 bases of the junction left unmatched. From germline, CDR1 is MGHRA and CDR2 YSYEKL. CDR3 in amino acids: CASSQIAGGNQETQYF. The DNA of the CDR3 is TGCGCCAGCAGCCAAATAGCGGGGGGGAACCAAGAGACCCAGTACTTC.

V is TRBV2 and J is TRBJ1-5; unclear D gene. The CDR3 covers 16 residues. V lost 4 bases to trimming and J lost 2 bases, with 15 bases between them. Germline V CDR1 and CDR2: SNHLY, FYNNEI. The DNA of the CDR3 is TGTGCCAGCAGTGGGGAGGTGCCGCGGGGCAATCAGCCCCAGCATTTT. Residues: CASSGEVPRGNQPQHF.